Shown below are 8 T cell receptor beta chains from a single sample sequenced in a study of blood T cell repertoires in COVID-19 (dated by TCRdb to 2018 to 2020). Receptors were amplified or captured by the immunoSEQ multiplex PCR assay. What TCRdb holds here is the immuneACCESS table cut down to in-frame rearrangements. Part of the clones is not present; checked against another copy, under half of the missing clones reflect an unresolved V gene, and the others are unexplained. The table for this sample lists about 220,000 clones; roughly four fifths of them were counted only once. Less than 6% of the sample comes from the top ten. Material for sequencing was peripheral blood. These receptors were collected from a woman in her sixties or seventies with COVID-19, enrolled during active disease.

The V and J genes are TRBV6-6 and TRBJ2-3; D perhaps matches TRBD2 (6 bases). Trimming cost V 10 bases and J 0 bases, with 20 bases left between them. Germline CDR1 MNHNY, CDR2 SVGAGI (reference sequence). This CDR3 is built from 16 residues. The CDR3 region is CATNPTGESSTDTQYF. CDR3 nucleotides: TGTGCCACCAACCCAACGGGGGAATCTAGCACAGATACGCAGTATTTT.

This chain joins TRBV6-5 and TRBJ1-2; 8 nucleotides match TRBD1. V shed 0 bases and J 2 bases; nucleotides not matched to a gene: 2. The CDR3 is made up of 15 amino acids. The germline gives CDR1 MNHEY, CDR2 SVGAGI. DNA for the CDR3: TGTGCCAGCAGTTACTCACAGGGGGGAAACTATGGCTACACCTTC. Translated: CASSYSQGGNYGYTF.

This chain joins TRBV11-2 and TRBJ2-7; D might be TRBD1 (6 bases). This CDR3 has 13 amino acids. V gave up 3 bases and J gave up 4 bases, with 10 bases separating them. CDR1 is SGHAT, CDR2 FQNNGV, per germline. Written as DNA, the CDR3 is TGTGCCAGCAGCTTGGACAGCATATACGAGCAGTACTTC. Amino acids: CASSLDSIYEQYF.

This rearrangement joins TRBV11-2 to TRBJ2-1, with 9 positions matching TRBD2. The V segment lost 5 bases and the J segment 4 bases; nucleotides outside the gene matches: 6. Germline CDR1 reads SGHAT; CDR2 reads FQNNGV. There are 15 residues in the CDR3. The CDR3 spells CASSPQLAGYNEQFF. As DNA, the CDR3 is TGTGCCAGCAGCCCTCAACTAGCGGGTTACAATGAGCAGTTCTTC.

V and J are TRBV6-5 and TRBJ1-2; 7 bases are shared with TRBD1. V shed 6 bases, J shed 5 bases, and the junction held 6 bases outside the gene matches. Germline lookup yields CDR1 MNHEY and CDR2 SVGAGI. The CDR3 totals 13 residues. The DNA of the CDR3 is TGTGCCAGCAGATCAGGACAGGAGTATGGCTACACCTTC. Its translation: CASRSGQEYGYTF.

A single count supports this clone. This chain connects TRBV5-1 to TRBJ2-1; TRBD2 might be the D (6 bases). Germline V CDR1 and CDR2: SGHRS, YFSETQ. The CDR3 runs to 14 residues. Between the trimmed V and J ends, which lost 3 bases and 5 bases, there was a span of 12 bases. CDR3 sequence reads: CASSSLRLDNEQFF. CDR3 coding DNA: TGCGCCAGCAGCTCCCTACGACTAGACAATGAGCAGTTCTTC.

The rearrangement uses TRBV2 and TRBJ2-3; 8 positions match TRBD1. Germline CDR1 and CDR2: SNHLY and FYNNEI. J was trimmed by 1 base and V by 7 bases; bases with no gene match: 7. This CDR3 comprises 15 residues. The CDR3 is CASTRGGQGTDTQYF. CDR3 nucleotide sequence: TGTGCCAGCACCCGAGGGGGACAGGGCACAGATACGCAGTATTTT. The full variable domain, completed using reference TRBV2 and TRBJ2-3, is EPEVTQTPSHQVTQMGQEVILRCVPISNHLYFYWYRQILGQKVEFLVSFYNNEISEKSEIFDDQFSVERPDGSNFTLKIRSTKLEDSAMYFCASTRGGQGTDTQYFGPGTRLTVL.

The chain recombines TRBV18 with TRBJ1-2; no clear D. The V and J ends lost 6 bases and 6 bases respectively, with 20 bases between them. The CDR3 consists of 15 residues. Germline V gives CDR1 KGHSH, CDR2 LQKENI. The CDR3 nucleotides are TGTGCCAGCTCCCCCGCGGAGGGAGGGCATAATGGCTACACCTTC. Protein sequence: CASSPAEGGHNGYTF.